A selection of T cell receptor beta chains follows, all from one sample in a study of blood T cell repertoires in COVID-19. Libraries were prepared by immunoSEQ multiplex PCR; TCRdb keeps only in-frame clonotypes and omits some of them. The data hold under 500,000 clones, with roughly nine tenths observed a single time. Material for sequencing was PBMCs or T cells enriched from blood (not recorded which). Every receptor here comes from a man younger than 40 who had recovered from COVID-19. Both conserved end residues are part of each CDR3. The D gene is left open where the match is weak. Rows give clone size only sometimes, using once, few, many, or a class for an expanded clone.

J gene: TRBJ2-6; D gene: NA; clone size: once; V gene: TRBV6-4; CDR3 protein: CARVQSSGANVLTF; CDR3 DNA: TGTGCCAGGGTCCAGTCCTCTGGGGCCAACGTCCTGACTTTC
J gene: TRBJ2-3; D gene: TRBD2; clone size: NA; V gene: TRBV29-1; CDR3 protein: CSVGGASGTSTDTQYF; CDR3 DNA: TGCAGCGTCGGTGGGGCTAGCGGAACTAGCACAGATACGCAGTATTTT
J gene: TRBJ2-7; D gene: NA; clone size: NA; V gene: TRBV2; CDR3 protein: CASRQQAYEQYF; CDR3 DNA: TGTGCCAGCAGACAACAGGCCTACGAGCAGTACTTC
J gene: TRBJ1-5; D gene: NA; clone size: NA; V gene: TRBV2; CDR3 protein: CASSDGRASNQPQHF; CDR3 DNA: TGTGCCAGCAGTGATGGCAGGGCAAGCAATCAGCCCCAGCATTTT
J gene: TRBJ2-3; D gene: TRBD1; clone size: NA; V gene: TRBV7-8; CDR3 protein: CASSFRQGGADTQYF; CDR3 DNA: TGTGCCAGCAGCTTCAGACAGGGTGGGGCAGATACGCAGTATTTT
J gene: TRBJ1-5; D gene: TRBD1; clone size: NA; V gene: TRBV28; CDR3 protein: CASSLTGDSNQPQHF; CDR3 DNA: TGTGCCAGCAGTCTTACAGGGGATAGCAATCAGCCCCAGCATTTT
J gene: TRBJ2-1; D gene: TRBD2; clone size: NA; V gene: TRBV9; CDR3 protein: CASSTGTSYEQFF; CDR3 DNA: TGTGCCAGCAGCACCGGGACTAGCTATGAGCAGTTCTTC
J gene: TRBJ1-5; D gene: NA; clone size: NA; V gene: TRBV27; CDR3 protein: CASKGGQDNQPQHF; CDR3 DNA: TGTGCCAGCAAAGGTGGGCAGGATAATCAGCCCCAGCATTTT
J gene: TRBJ2-7; D gene: TRBD2; clone size: NA; V gene: TRBV27; CDR3 protein: CASSHSGGTRKDYEQYF; CDR3 DNA: TGTGCCAGCAGTCACTCGGGGGGGACAAGGAAAGACTACGAGCAGTACTTC
J gene: TRBJ2-5; D gene: NA; clone size: NA; V gene: TRBV10-3; CDR3 protein: CAISATTVQETQYF; CDR3 DNA: TGTGCCATCAGCGCTACGACAGTCCAAGAGACCCAGTACTTC
J gene: TRBJ1-1; D gene: NA; clone size: NA; V gene: TRBV5-4; CDR3 protein: CASSLEAFF; CDR3 DNA: TGTGCCAGCAGCCTTGAAGCTTTCTTT
J gene: TRBJ2-3; D gene: NA; clone size: NA; V gene: TRBV30; CDR3 protein: CAWSVRRSFTDTQYF; CDR3 DNA: TGTGCCTGGAGTGTACGGCGGAGCTTCACAGATACGCAGTATTTT
J gene: TRBJ2-1; D gene: TRBD2; clone size: NA; V gene: TRBV7-9; CDR3 protein: CASSLQLAFSPYNEQFF; CDR3 DNA: TGTGCCAGCAGCTTGCAACTAGCGTTTTCTCCCTACAATGAGCAGTTCTTC
J gene: TRBJ1-6; D gene: NA; clone size: NA; V gene: TRBV27; CDR3 protein: CASSYNRDLGSPLHF; CDR3 DNA: TGTGCCAGCAGTTACAACAGGGATTTAGGTTCACCCCTCCACTTT
J gene: TRBJ2-7; D gene: NA; clone size: NA; V gene: TRBV4-1; CDR3 protein: CASSLNTGVYEQYF; CDR3 DNA: TGCGCCAGCAGCCTTAATACGGGAGTCTACGAGCAGTACTTC
J gene: TRBJ1-6; D gene: TRBD1; clone size: NA; V gene: TRBV28; CDR3 protein: CASTSWTGADNSPLHF; CDR3 DNA: TGTGCCAGCACCTCCTGGACAGGGGCGGATAATTCACCCCTCCACTTT
J gene: TRBJ1-1; D gene: NA; clone size: NA; V gene: TRBV19; CDR3 protein: CASSPDTNTEAFF; CDR3 DNA: TGTGCCAGTAGCCCAGATACAAACACTGAAGCTTTCTTT
J gene: TRBJ2-7; D gene: TRBD2; clone size: once; V gene: TRBV19; CDR3 protein: CASSIGLAGTYEQYF; CDR3 DNA: TGTGCCAGTAGTATTGGACTAGCGGGAACCTACGAGCAGTACTTC
J gene: TRBJ2-3; D gene: NA; clone size: NA; V gene: TRBV19; CDR3 protein: CASTSSEVADTQYF; CDR3 DNA: TGTGCCAGCACTTCGTCCGAGGTAGCAGATACGCAGTATTTT
J gene: TRBJ1-4; D gene: TRBD1; clone size: NA; V gene: TRBV4-1; CDR3 protein: CASSQIGTGTNEKLFF; CDR3 DNA: TGCGCCAGCAGCCAGATCGGGACAGGAACTAATGAAAAACTGTTTTTT
J gene: TRBJ2-7; D gene: NA; clone size: few; V gene: TRBV18; CDR3 protein: CASSPPGTGIYEQYF; CDR3 DNA: TGTGCCAGCTCACCCCCCGGGACTGGGATCTACGAGCAGTACTTC
J gene: TRBJ2-7; D gene: NA; clone size: NA; V gene: TRBV11-2; CDR3 protein: CASRRFVASYEQYF; CDR3 DNA: TGTGCCAGCAGGAGATTCGTTGCGAGCTACGAGCAGTACTTC
J gene: TRBJ2-7; D gene: NA; clone size: NA; V gene: TRBV7-2; CDR3 protein: CASSLVQGGYEQYF; CDR3 DNA: TGTGCCAGCAGCTTAGTTCAGGGCGGCTACGAGCAGTACTTC
J gene: TRBJ1-5; D gene: TRBD1; clone size: NA; V gene: TRBV7-2; CDR3 protein: CASSLGDRTYSNQPQHF; CDR3 DNA: TGTGCCAGCAGCCTAGGGGACAGGACCTATAGCAATCAGCCCCAGCATTTT
J gene: TRBJ2-3; D gene: NA; clone size: NA; V gene: TRBV2; CDR3 protein: CASRGLLTDTQYF; CDR3 DNA: TGTGCCTCGCGGGGACTCCTCACAGATACGCAGTATTTT
J gene: TRBJ2-1; D gene: TRBD2; clone size: few; V gene: TRBV19; CDR3 protein: CASSAGGDYNEQFF; CDR3 DNA: TGTGCCAGTAGTGCGGGAGGGGACTACAATGAGCAGTTCTTC
J gene: TRBJ1-2; D gene: NA; clone size: NA; V gene: TRBV28; CDR3 protein: CASSTLRDSYGYTF; CDR3 DNA: TGTGCCAGCAGTACCCTCAGGGATAGCTATGGCTACACCTTC
J gene: TRBJ1-5; D gene: NA; clone size: NA; V gene: TRBV5-1; CDR3 protein: CASSLTIGGNQPQHF; CDR3 DNA: TGCGCCAGCAGCTTGACGATCGGAGGCAATCAGCCCCAGCATTTT
J gene: TRBJ2-1; D gene: TRBD2; clone size: NA; V gene: TRBV4-1; CDR3 protein: CASSQMGLAGNEQFF; CDR3 DNA: TGCGCCAGCAGCCAAATGGGACTAGCGGGCAATGAGCAGTTCTTC
J gene: TRBJ2-6; D gene: NA; clone size: NA; V gene: TRBV15; CDR3 protein: CATSRDRGKSGANVLTF; CDR3 DNA: TGTGCCACCAGCAGAGACAGGGGAAAGTCTGGGGCCAACGTCCTGACTTTC
J gene: TRBJ2-7; D gene: TRBD2; clone size: NA; V gene: TRBV5-4; CDR3 protein: CASSSGLAGGDVYEQYF; CDR3 DNA: TGTGCCAGCAGCTCGGGACTAGCGGGAGGTGACGTCTACGAGCAGTACTTC
J gene: TRBJ2-1; D gene: TRBD2; clone size: NA; V gene: TRBV5-1; CDR3 protein: CASSLATSGSTYNEQFF; CDR3 DNA: TGCGCCAGCAGCTTAGCTACTAGCGGGAGTACGTACAATGAGCAGTTCTTC
J gene: TRBJ1-2; D gene: TRBD1; clone size: NA; V gene: TRBV28; CDR3 protein: CASRIGTANYGYTF; CDR3 DNA: TGTGCCAGCAGAATCGGGACAGCCAACTATGGCTACACCTTC
J gene: TRBJ2-7; D gene: TRBD2; clone size: once; V gene: TRBV7-6; CDR3 protein: CASSPVLAGGPYEQYF; CDR3 DNA: TGTGCCAGCAGCCCAGTGTTGGCGGGAGGGCCCTACGAGCAGTACTTC
J gene: TRBJ2-7; D gene: TRBD1; clone size: NA; V gene: TRBV30; CDR3 protein: CAWTPRGQAGYEQYF; CDR3 DNA: TGTGCCTGGACCCCCCGGGGACAGGCTGGCTACGAGCAGTACTTC
J gene: TRBJ2-7; D gene: NA; clone size: NA; V gene: TRBV6-5; CDR3 protein: CASSYSYGNEQYF; CDR3 DNA: TGTGCCAGCAGTTACTCGTACGGGAACGAGCAGTACTTC
J gene: TRBJ2-5; D gene: TRBD2; clone size: NA; V gene: TRBV7-2; CDR3 protein: CASSLGLAAWETQYF; CDR3 DNA: TGTGCCAGCAGCTTGGGACTAGCGGCTTGGGAGACCCAGTACTTC
J gene: TRBJ2-1; D gene: NA; clone size: once; V gene: TRBV7-9; CDR3 protein: CASSFGQISYNEQFF; CDR3 DNA: TGTGCCAGCAGCTTCGGACAGATCTCCTACAATGAGCAGTTCTTC
J gene: TRBJ1-5; D gene: TRBD1; clone size: NA; V gene: TRBV6-1; CDR3 protein: CASSETRRGHDQPQHF; CDR3 DNA: TGTGCCAGCAGTGAAACGCGCAGGGGGCATGATCAGCCCCAGCATTTT
J gene: TRBJ2-2; D gene: TRBD1; clone size: NA; V gene: TRBV6-5; CDR3 protein: CASNRDRGTGELFF; CDR3 DNA: TGTGCCAGCAATCGGGACAGAGGCACCGGGGAGCTGTTTTTT
J gene: TRBJ2-3; D gene: TRBD2; clone size: NA; V gene: TRBV6-5; CDR3 protein: CASRTSGDTQYF; CDR3 DNA: TGTGCCAGCAGGACTAGCGGGGATACGCAGTATTTT